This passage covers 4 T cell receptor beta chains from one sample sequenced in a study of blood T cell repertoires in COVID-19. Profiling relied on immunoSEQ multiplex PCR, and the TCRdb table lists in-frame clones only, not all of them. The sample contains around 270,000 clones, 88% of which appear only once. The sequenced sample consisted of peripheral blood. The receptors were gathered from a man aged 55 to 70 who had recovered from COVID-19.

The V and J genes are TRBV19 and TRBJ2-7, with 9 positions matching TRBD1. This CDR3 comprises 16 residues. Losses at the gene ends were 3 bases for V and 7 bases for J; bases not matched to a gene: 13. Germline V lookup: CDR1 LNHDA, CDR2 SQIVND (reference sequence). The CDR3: CASSMGGQGRFKEQYF. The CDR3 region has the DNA TGTGCCAGTAGTATGGGGGGACAGGGAAGATTTAAGGAGCAGTACTTC.

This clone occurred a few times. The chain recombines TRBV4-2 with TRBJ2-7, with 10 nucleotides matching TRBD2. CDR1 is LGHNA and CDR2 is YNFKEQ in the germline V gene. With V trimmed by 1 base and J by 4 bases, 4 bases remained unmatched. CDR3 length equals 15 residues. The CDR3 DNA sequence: TGTGCCAGCAGCCAAGCGCTAGCGGGGGATTACGAGCAGTACTTC. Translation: CASSQALAGDYEQYF.

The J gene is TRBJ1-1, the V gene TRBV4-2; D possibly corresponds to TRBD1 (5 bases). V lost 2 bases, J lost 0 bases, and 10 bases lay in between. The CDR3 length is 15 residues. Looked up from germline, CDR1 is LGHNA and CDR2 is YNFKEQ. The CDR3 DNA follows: TGTGCCAGCAGCCAAAAGGGGCACTTGAACACTGAAGCTTTCTTT. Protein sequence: CASSQKGHLNTEAFF.

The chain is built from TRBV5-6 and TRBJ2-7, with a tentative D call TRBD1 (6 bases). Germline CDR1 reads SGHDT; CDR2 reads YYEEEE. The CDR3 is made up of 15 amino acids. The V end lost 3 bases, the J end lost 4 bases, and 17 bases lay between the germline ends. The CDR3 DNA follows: TGTGCCAGCAGCTGGGGTGGGGGCCCCAAGTACGAGCAGTACTTC. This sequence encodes CASSWGGGPKYEQYF.